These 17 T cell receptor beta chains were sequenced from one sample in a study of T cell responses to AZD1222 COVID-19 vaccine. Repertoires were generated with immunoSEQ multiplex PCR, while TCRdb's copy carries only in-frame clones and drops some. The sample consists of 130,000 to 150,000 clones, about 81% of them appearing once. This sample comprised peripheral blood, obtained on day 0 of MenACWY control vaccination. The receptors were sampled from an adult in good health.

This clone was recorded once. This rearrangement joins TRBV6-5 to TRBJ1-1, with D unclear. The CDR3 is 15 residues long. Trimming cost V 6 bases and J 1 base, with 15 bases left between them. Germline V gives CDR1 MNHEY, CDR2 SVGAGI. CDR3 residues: CASSPTAAGNTEAFF. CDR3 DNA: TGTGCCAGCAGCCCAACGGCGGCCGGGAACACTGAAGCTTTCTTT.

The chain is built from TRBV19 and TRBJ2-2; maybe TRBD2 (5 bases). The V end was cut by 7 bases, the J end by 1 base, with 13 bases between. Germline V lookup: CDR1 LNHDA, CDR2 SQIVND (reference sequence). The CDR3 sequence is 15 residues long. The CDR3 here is CASIMPGMNTGELFF. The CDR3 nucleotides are TGTGCCAGTATCATGCCGGGGATGAACACCGGGGAGCTGTTTTTT.

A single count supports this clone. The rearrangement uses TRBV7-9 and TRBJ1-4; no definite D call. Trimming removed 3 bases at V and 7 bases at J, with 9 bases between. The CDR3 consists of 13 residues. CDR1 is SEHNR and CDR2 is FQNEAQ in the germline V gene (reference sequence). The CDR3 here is CASSFSRSEKLFF. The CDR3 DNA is TGTGCCAGCAGCTTTTCCCGAAGTGAAAAACTGTTTTTT.

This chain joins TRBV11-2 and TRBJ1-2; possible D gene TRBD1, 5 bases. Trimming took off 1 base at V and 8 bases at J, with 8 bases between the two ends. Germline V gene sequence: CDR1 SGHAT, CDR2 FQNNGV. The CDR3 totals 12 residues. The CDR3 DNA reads TGTGCCAGCAGCTTAGGGGACCGGGGCTACACCTTC. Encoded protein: CASSLGDRGYTF. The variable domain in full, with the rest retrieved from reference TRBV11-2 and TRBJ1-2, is EAGVAQSPRYKIIEKRQSVAFWCNPISGHATLYWYQQILGQGPKLLIQFQNNGVVDDSQLPKDRFSAERLKGVDSTLKIQPAKLEDSAVYLCASSLGDRGYTFGSGTRLTVV.

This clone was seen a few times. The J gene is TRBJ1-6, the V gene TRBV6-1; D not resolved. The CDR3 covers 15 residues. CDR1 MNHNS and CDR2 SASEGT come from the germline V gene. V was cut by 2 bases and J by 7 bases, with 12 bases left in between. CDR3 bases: TGTGCCAGCAGTGAAAGAGGGTCGAGGAATTCACCCCTCCACTTT. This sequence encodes CASSERGSRNSPLHF.

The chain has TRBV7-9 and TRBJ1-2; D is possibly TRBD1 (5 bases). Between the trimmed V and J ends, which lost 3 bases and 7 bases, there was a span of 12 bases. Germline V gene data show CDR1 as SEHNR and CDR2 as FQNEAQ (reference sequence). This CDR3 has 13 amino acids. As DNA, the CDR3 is TGTGCCAGCAGCTTGGGTTCTGGGGGTGGCTACACCTTC. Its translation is CASSLGSGGGYTF.

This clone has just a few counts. CDR3 loop: CASSLDRGRSFF. CDR3 nucleotides: TGTGCCAGCAGCCTTGACAGGGGGCGATCTTTCTTT. The chain is built from TRBV7-9 and TRBJ1-1; 10 bases are shared with TRBD1. J was trimmed by 12 bases and V by 5 bases; bases with no gene match: 6. Germline lookup yields CDR1 SEHNR and CDR2 FQNEAQ (reference sequence). CDR3 length equals 12 residues.

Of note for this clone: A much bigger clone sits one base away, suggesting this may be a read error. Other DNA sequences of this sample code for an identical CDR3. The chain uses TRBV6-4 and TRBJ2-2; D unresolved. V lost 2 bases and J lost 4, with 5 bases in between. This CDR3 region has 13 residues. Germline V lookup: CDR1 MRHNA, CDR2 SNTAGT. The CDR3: CASSDRATGELFF. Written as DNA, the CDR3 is TGTGCCAGCAGTGACAGGGCCACCGGGGAGCTGTTTTTT.

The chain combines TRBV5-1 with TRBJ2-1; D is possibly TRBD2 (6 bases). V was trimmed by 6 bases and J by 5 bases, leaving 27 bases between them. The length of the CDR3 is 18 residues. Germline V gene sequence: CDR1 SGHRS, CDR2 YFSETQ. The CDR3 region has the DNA TGCGCCAGCACCACCTTCGGACTATTAGACAGCGGACACAATGAGCAGTTCTTC. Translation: CASTTFGLLDSGHNEQFF.

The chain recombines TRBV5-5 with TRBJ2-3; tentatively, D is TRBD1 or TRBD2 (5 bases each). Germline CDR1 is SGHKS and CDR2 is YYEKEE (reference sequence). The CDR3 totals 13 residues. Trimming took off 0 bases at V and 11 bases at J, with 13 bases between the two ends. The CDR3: CASSLGGTWEQYF. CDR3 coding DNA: TGTGCCAGCAGCTTGGGGGGGACCTGGGAGCAGTATTTT.

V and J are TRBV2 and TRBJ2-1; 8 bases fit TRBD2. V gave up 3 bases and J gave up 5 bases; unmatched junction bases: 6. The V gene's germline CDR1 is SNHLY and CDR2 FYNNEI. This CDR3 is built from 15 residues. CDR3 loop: CASSDQRGRNNEQFF. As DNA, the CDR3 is TGTGCCAGCAGTGATCAGCGGGGGCGCAACAATGAGCAGTTCTTC.

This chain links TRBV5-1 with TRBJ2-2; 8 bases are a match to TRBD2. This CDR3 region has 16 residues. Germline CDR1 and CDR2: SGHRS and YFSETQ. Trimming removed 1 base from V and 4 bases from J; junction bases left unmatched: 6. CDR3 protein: CASSLNGGVITGELFF. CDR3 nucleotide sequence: TGCGCCAGCAGCTTGAACGGGGGGGTAATCACCGGGGAGCTGTTTTTT.

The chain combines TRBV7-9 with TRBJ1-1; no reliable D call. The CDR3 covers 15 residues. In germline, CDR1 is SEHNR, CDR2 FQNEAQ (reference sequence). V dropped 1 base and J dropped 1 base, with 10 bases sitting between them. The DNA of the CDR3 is TGTGCCAGCAGCTTAGTTGGGCAGCCGAACACTGAAGCTTTCTTT. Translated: CASSLVGQPNTEAFF.

The CDR3 region is CASSGHRGSYEQYV. The CDR3 DNA follows: TGTGCCAGCAGCGGGCACAGGGGGTCCTACGAGCAGTACGTC. The chain combines TRBV7-8 with TRBJ2-7, with 8 bases fitting TRBD1. The CDR3 has 14 amino acids. In germline, CDR1 is SGHVS, CDR2 FQNEAQ. V trimming: 5 bases; J trimming: 1 base; junction bases outside the gene matches: 4.

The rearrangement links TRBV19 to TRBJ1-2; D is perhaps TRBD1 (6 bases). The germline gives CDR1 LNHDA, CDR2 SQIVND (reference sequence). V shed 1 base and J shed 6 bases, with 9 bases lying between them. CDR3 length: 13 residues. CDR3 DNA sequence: TGTGCCAGTAGTATAGTAACAGGGAATGGCTACACCTTC. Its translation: CASSIVTGNGYTF. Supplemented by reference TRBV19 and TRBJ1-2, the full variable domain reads DGGITQSPKYLFRKEGQNVTLSCEQNLNHDAMYWYRQDPGQGLRLIYYSQIVNDFQKGDIAEGYSVSREKKESFPLTVTSAQKNPTAFYLCASSIVTGNGYTFGSGTRLTVV.

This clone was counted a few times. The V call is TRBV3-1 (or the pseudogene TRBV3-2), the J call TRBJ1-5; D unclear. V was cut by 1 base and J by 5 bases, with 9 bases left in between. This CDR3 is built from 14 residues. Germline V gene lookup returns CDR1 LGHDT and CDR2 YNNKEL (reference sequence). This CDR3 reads CASSQGLPDQPQHF. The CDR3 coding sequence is TGTGCCAGCAGCCAAGGCCTTCCTGATCAGCCCCAGCATTTT.

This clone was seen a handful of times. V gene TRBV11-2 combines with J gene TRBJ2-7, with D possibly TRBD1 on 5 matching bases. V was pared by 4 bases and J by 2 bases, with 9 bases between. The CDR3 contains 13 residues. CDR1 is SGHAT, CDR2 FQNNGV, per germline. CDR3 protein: CASSSSTAYEQYF. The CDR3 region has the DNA TGTGCCAGCAGCTCGTCGACAGCCTACGAGCAGTACTTC.